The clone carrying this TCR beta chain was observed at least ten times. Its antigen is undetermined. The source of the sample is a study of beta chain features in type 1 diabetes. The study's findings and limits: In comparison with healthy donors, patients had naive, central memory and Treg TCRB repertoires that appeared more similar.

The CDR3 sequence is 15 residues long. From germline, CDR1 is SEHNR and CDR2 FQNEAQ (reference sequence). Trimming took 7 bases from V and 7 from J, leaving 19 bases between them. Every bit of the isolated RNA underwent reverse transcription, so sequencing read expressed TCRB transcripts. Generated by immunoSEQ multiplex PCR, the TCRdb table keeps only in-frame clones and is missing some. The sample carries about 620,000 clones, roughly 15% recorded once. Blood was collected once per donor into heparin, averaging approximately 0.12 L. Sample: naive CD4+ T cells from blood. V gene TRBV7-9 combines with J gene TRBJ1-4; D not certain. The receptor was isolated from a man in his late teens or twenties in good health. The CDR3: CASNNYKGISEKLFF. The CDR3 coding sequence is TGTGCCAGCAACAACTACAAGGGAATAAGTGAAAAACTGTTTTTT.